The rows below give T cell receptor beta chains drawn from one sample of a study of neurological immune-mediated disorders. From the 5' RACE reads, TCRdb called clonotypes with MiXCR, one entry per CDR3 protein. The data show around 130,000 distinct CDR3 sequences, with about 3.4% seen just once and 1.3% held by the top ten. Material for sequencing was PBMCs. Source of these receptors: a woman in her 30s with multiple sclerosis. The CDR3 runs from the conserved cysteine through the conserved F or W. D genes are given only for firm matches. Clone size appears in some rows only: once, few, many, or a class for an expanded clone.

J gene	clone size	V gene	D gene	CDR3 protein	CDR3 DNA
TRBJ2-1	many	TRBV6-5	.	CASSYSSTLWFF	TGTGCCAGCAGTTACTCGAGCACCTTGTGGTTCTTC
TRBJ2-2	many	TRBV7-2	TRBD2	CASSWRPTTGAGGTTGELFF	TGTGCCAGCAGCTGGAGGCCCACCACAGGAGCGGGGGGAACCACCGGGGAGCTGTTTTTT
TRBJ2-2	many	TRBV5-5	.	CASSLAGELFF	TGTGCCAGCAGCTTGGCTGGGGAGCTGTTTTTT
TRBJ2-1	many	TRBV10-3	TRBD1	CAISPGTGYYNEQFF	TGTGCCATCAGCCCCGGGACAGGTTACTACAATGAGCAGTTCTTC
TRBJ1-1	few	TRBV9	.	CASSVVEYTEAFF	TGTGCCAGCAGCGTAGTAGAGTACACTGAAGCTTTCTTT
TRBJ2-1	many	TRBV10-3	TRBD1	CAISQGEGSYNEQFF	TGTGCCATCAGTCAGGGGGAAGGGTCCTACAATGAGCAGTTCTTC
TRBJ2-1	many	TRBV14	TRBD2	CASSLAGGHNEQFF	TGTGCCAGCAGCTTAGCGGGGGGGCACAATGAGCAGTTCTTC
TRBJ2-1	few	TRBV12-3/TRBV12-4	.	CASSPPRGTNEQFF	TGTGCCAGCAGTCCCCCCCGAGGGACCAATGAGCAGTTCTTC
TRBJ2-3	few	TRBV20-1	TRBD2	CSAPLVAGATRSTDTQYF	TGCAGTGCTCCCCTGGTAGCGGGGGCCACTCGAAGCACAGATACGCAGTATTTT
TRBJ2-1	many	TRBV27	.	CASSLFLGQTRGEQFF	TGTGCCAGCAGTTTATTTCTCGGACAGACGAGGGGTGAGCAGTTCTTC
TRBJ2-1	many	TRBV25-1	.	CASSEQGPQFF	TGTGCCAGCAGTGAACAGGGTCCCCAGTTCTTC
TRBJ1-6	many	TRBV12-3/TRBV12-4	.	CASNRDHNSPLHF	TGTGCCAGCAACCGGGACCATAATTCACCCCTCCACTTT
TRBJ2-7	many	TRBV5-1	.	CASSLQRDSPLEQYF	TGCGCCAGCAGCCTGCAGCGGGACAGTCCTCTTGAGCAGTACTTC
TRBJ2-7	many	TRBV6-5	.	CASSYSPLAISYEQYF	TGTGCCAGCAGTTACTCCCCATTAGCGATCTCCTACGAGCAGTACTTC
TRBJ2-7	many	TRBV5-5	TRBD2	CASSLGSGVYEQYF	TGTGCCAGCAGCTTGGGTAGCGGGGTCTACGAGCAGTACTTC
TRBJ1-1	many	TRBV5-1	TRBD1	CASSLGQGERSEAFF	TGCGCCAGCAGCTTGGGACAGGGGGAAAGGTCTGAAGCTTTCTTT
TRBJ1-2	many	TRBV7-9	.	CASTLGGKGYTF	TGTGCCAGCACCCTAGGAGGGAAAGGCTACACCTTC
TRBJ1-6	many	TRBV20-1	.	CSAERAGRRNSPLHF	TGCAGTGCAGAGAGGGCAGGGAGACGTAATTCACCCCTCCACTTT
TRBJ1-2	many	TRBV14	.	CASSQVESAFGYGYTF	TGTGCCAGCAGCCAAGTGGAGTCGGCCTTTGGCTATGGCTACACCTTC
TRBJ2-1	many	TRBV9	TRBD2	CASSVEGLLYNEQFF	TGTGCCAGCAGCGTAGAGGGACTACTTTACAATGAGCAGTTCTTC
TRBJ1-1	many	TRBV5-5	TRBD1	CASSPGQRNTEAFF	TGTGCCAGCAGCCCGGGACAGAGAAACACTGAAGCTTTCTTT
TRBJ1-5	many	TRBV14	.	CASSQDGGIFGQPQHF	TGTGCCAGCAGCCAAGATGGGGGGATTTTTGGTCAGCCCCAGCATTTT
TRBJ2-7	many	TRBV3-1	TRBD2	CASSQPSGTSGYEQYF	TGTGCCAGCAGCCAACCTTCCGGGACTAGCGGCTACGAGCAGTACTTC
TRBJ1-3	many	TRBV18	.	CASSPLPHRASSNTIYF	TGTGCCAGCTCACCACTTCCTCACAGGGCGAGCAGCAACACCATATATTTT
TRBJ1-1	many	TRBV5-1	.	CASSFDGQGGLEAFF	TGCGCCAGCAGCTTCGACGGACAAGGCGGACTTGAAGCTTTCTTT
TRBJ2-5	.	TRBV5-6	TRBD1	CASSQTPGQGETQYF	TGTGCCAGCAGCCAGACACCGGGACAGGGAGAGACCCAGTACTTC
TRBJ2-7	many	TRBV3-1	.	CASSQGRAGPLYEQYF	TGTGCCAGCAGCCAAGGCAGGGCAGGGCCACTCTACGAGCAGTACTTC
TRBJ1-1	few	TRBV7-9	.	CASSFFQGNTEAFF	TGTGCCAGCAGCTTCTTCCAGGGGAACACTGAAGCTTTCTTT
TRBJ1-2	many	TRBV6-6	TRBD1	CASSPGTGQCTF	TGTGCCAGCAGTCCAGGGACAGGACAATGCACCTTC
TRBJ2-3	many	TRBV11-3	.	CASSDPPTDTQYF	TGTGCCAGCAGCGATCCACCCACAGATACGCAGTATTTT
TRBJ2-2	many	TRBV6-2/TRBV6-3	.	CASSLGRTAYTGELFF	TGTGCCAGCAGTTTGGGGCGGACAGCCTACACCGGGGAGCTGTTTTTT
TRBJ2-1	many	TRBV20-1	.	CSASLRRAANEQFF	TGCAGTGCTAGTCTCCGACGGGCTGCGAATGAGCAGTTCTTC
TRBJ2-2	many	TRBV12-3/TRBV12-4	TRBD1	CASNSIGTANTGELFF	TGTGCCAGCAACTCAATTGGGACAGCGAACACCGGGGAGCTGTTTTTT
TRBJ1-5	many	TRBV12-3/TRBV12-4	TRBD1	CASSLAGTGYQPQHF	TGTGCCAGCAGTTTAGCCGGGACAGGATATCAGCCCCAGCATTTT
TRBJ2-5	many	TRBV20-1	TRBD2	CSARDLAGGPETQYF	TGCAGTGCTAGAGATCTGGCGGGGGGGCCAGAGACCCAGTACTTC
TRBJ1-1	many	TRBV20-1	.	CSANRFGGGTEAFF	TGCAGTGCAAACCGCTTCGGGGGAGGCACTGAAGCTTTCTTT
TRBJ2-7	many	TRBV9	TRBD1	CASSPPSGTGAGEQYF	TGTGCCAGCAGCCCTCCCTCCGGGACAGGGGCTGGCGAGCAGTACTTC
TRBJ2-6	many	TRBV3-1	TRBD2	CASSQDLGGGSGANVLTF	TGTGCCAGCAGCCAAGATCTTGGGGGGGGCTCTGGGGCCAACGTCCTGACTTTC
TRBJ2-7	few	TRBV11-2	.	CASSLDLGVHEQYF	TGTGCCAGCAGCCTGGACCTGGGCGTCCACGAGCAGTACTTC
TRBJ1-1	many	TRBV18	TRBD1	CASSPIQGAMNTEAFF	TGTGCCAGCTCACCTATACAGGGGGCCATGAACACTGAAGCTTTCTTT
TRBJ2-7	many	TRBV27	TRBD1	CASSPTSGQAFSYEQYF	TGTGCCAGCAGTCCGACGAGCGGACAGGCTTTCTCCTACGAGCAGTACTTC
TRBJ1-2	many	TRBV4-1	.	CASSQQGGYGYTF	TGCGCCAGCAGCCAGCAGGGTGGGTATGGCTACACCTTC
TRBJ2-1	many	TRBV12-3/TRBV12-4	TRBD2	CASSLGAGGPFNEQFF	TGTGCCAGCAGTTTAGGAGCGGGGGGGCCTTTCAATGAGCAGTTCTTC
TRBJ2-6	.	TRBV25-1	.	CSSSEWGGANVLTF	TGTTCCAGCAGTGAATGGGGTGGGGCCAACGTCCTGACTTTC